A selection of T cell receptor beta chains follows, all from one sample in a study of CD8 T cells in ankylosing spondylitis. Via MiXCR, TCRdb re-called the 5' RACE reads, giving one row per CDR3 protein. The sample contains some 52,000 distinct CDR3 sequences, roughly 7.4% of which appear only once. Sequencing input: blood, either unsorted or a sorted T cell fraction (not recorded which). These receptors all stem from a female donor with ankylosing spondylitis or in good health (not recorded which). The CDR3 runs from the conserved cysteine through the conserved F or W. Not every row has a clone size; where given, it reads once, few, many or a size class.

cdr3_aa v_call clone_size j_call
CASSLGRGSTEAFF TRBV7-9 NA TRBJ1-1
CASSFTQDLSEAFF TRBV5-1 many TRBJ1-1
CASSLGTSRGETQYF TRBV4-3 many TRBJ2-5
CASSPRHLTEAFF TRBV27 many TRBJ1-1
CASSESGRDGQPQHF TRBV6-1 many TRBJ1-5
CASRGQRGGNTGELFF TRBV6-1 many TRBJ2-2
CASSLDRPYGYTF TRBV3-1 many TRBJ1-2
CASSQGPGLGNQPQHF TRBV4-1 NA TRBJ1-5
CASSPDRGYYEQYF TRBV6-5 NA TRBJ2-7
CASSPRGGGNTIYF TRBV18 NA TRBJ1-3
CATSRDWGAGDRQETQYF TRBV15 few TRBJ2-5
CASSQVGGVETQYF TRBV3-1 few TRBJ2-5
CASTQGWGQPQHF TRBV12-3/TRBV12-4 many TRBJ1-5
CASSHAGGRGSPLHF TRBV3-1 many TRBJ1-6
CASSPRTGWYGYTF TRBV3-1 many TRBJ1-2
CSASVEYEQFF TRBV20-1 many TRBJ2-1
CASSQGSVVWNEQYF TRBV4-3 many TRBJ2-7
CSARASGTEAFF TRBV20-1 NA TRBJ1-1
CASSFGRRAGPYGYTF TRBV12-3/TRBV12-4 once TRBJ1-2
CASSLAVIRVETQYF TRBV7-2 few TRBJ2-5
CASSQDGSTEAFF TRBV4-1 many TRBJ1-1
CASSSERGTYNEQFF TRBV12-3/TRBV12-4 few TRBJ2-1
CASSPTSSGNTIYF TRBV6-1 once TRBJ1-3
CASSHRGGPTQYF TRBV6-6 many TRBJ2-5
CASSLTGGSSRANVLTF TRBV7-3 few TRBJ2-6
CATRGQGEAFF TRBV15 many TRBJ1-1
CASSISRVTGELFF TRBV19 many TRBJ2-2
CASSFGANQPQHF TRBV5-1 NA TRBJ1-5
CASSLGPPGEFGELFF TRBV7-6 few TRBJ2-2
CASSQDQQLPYGYTF TRBV4-1 NA TRBJ1-2
CSVDAGRETQYF TRBV29-1 many TRBJ2-5
CASRASGGRTGELFF TRBV5-6 many TRBJ2-2
CAISELGMNTEAFF TRBV10-3 many TRBJ1-1
CASSPPTTGTPREQFF TRBV18 many TRBJ2-1
CSVVWRDTQYF TRBV29-1 many TRBJ2-3
CASNPRNTGELFF TRBV12-3/TRBV12-4 many TRBJ2-2
CASSLEAGGHYNEQFF TRBV7-8 many TRBJ2-1
CASSLVGLGSADTQYF TRBV7-8 many TRBJ2-3
CASSLSKTSLETQYF TRBV5-6 many TRBJ2-5
CSVRGAFRDTQYF TRBV29-1 many TRBJ2-3
CASSLSRQGGTGELFF TRBV5-1 many TRBJ2-2